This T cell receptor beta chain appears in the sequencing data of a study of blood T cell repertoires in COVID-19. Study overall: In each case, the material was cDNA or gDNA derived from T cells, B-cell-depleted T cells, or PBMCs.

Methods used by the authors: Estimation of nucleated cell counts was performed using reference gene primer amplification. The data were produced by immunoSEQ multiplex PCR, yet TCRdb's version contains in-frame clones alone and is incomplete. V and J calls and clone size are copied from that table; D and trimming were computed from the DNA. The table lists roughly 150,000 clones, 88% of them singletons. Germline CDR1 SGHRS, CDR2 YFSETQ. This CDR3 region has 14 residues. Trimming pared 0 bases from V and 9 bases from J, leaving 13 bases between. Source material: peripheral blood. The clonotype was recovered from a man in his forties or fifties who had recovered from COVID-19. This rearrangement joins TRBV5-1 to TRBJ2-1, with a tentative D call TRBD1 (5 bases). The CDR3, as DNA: TGCGCCAGCAGCTTGGCCGGACAAACTGGTGAGCAGTTCTTC. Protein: CASSLAGQTGEQFF.